What follows is one TCR beta chain and its context. Its antigen is not known. This sample was included in a study of OX40 agonist ivuxolimab in advanced cancers. Study details: At 0.01 to 10 mg/kg, ivuxolimab was administered intravenously to patients every 2 weeks. Study-level findings and limits: Researchers did not establish what antigens the expanded peripheral T cells target.

TCRdb's copy holds only in-frame clones and misses some; the assay was immunoSEQ multiplex PCR. This sample has tens of thousands of clones, with about 80% found just once. The V gene's germline CDR1 is GTSNPN and CDR2 SVGIG (reference sequence). CDR3 length equals 14 residues. Deletions cut 6 bases from V and 3 bases from J, with 14 bases between. The source is an adult with an advanced solid tumor such as melanoma, head and neck, liver or kidney cancer. The chain combines TRBV30 with TRBJ1-4, with a tentative D call TRBD1 (6 bases). The sequenced sample was CD4+ or CD8+ T cells sorted from blood, obtained in a trial of the OX40 agonist ivuxolimab. The CDR3 sequence: CACRRGRANEKLFF. The CDR3 DNA follows: TGTGCCTGCCGCAGGGGCAGGGCTAATGAAAAACTGTTTTTT.